This record concerns one TCR beta chain sequence. There are a few counts of this clone. It has no known antigen specificity. No clone much larger than this one lies a single base away; base qualities are absent. From its cysteine to its phenylalanine, the CDR3 spans 16 amino acids. Just the 48-base CDR3 DNA is kept, in frame starting at base 1. Relative to germline, V is 7 bases shorter and J is 0 bases shorter, with 15 bases between their ends. Via the germline V gene, CDR1 is LGHNA and CDR2 YNFKEQ. This entry is derived from a study of blood T cell repertoires in COVID-19 (dated by TCRdb to about 2020). About the study as a whole: Samples from collaborators originated in the United States, Italy and Spain and spanned both the acute and convalescent phases of COVID-19. A freely available public database, intended as a resource for researchers studying the immune response to SARS-CoV-2, is where the repertoires were released. The prospective study material was composed of cDNA or gDNA derived from T cells, B-cell-depleted T cells, or PBMCs. The samples were drawn from two sources: the first 160 participants of the ongoing ImmuneRACE study, and 1,200 or so subjects contributed by 6 global collaborators. Subjects who had been exposed to COVID-19, were actively infected with it, or had recovered from it provided the deeply sampled blood TCRbeta repertoires that made up the dataset. Where available, HLA class I and class II types were taken from metadata supplied by the sample provider and were not determined by assay-based typing. Nearly every sample came with metadata listing a de-identified subject ID, COVID-19 status, age in years and sex.

Study-wide findings and limitations: The amount of clinical and demographic metadata varied by source and participant and was provided uncurated.

Collaborating institutions collected whole blood in K2EDTA tubes following their own protocols. For TCRbeta analysis, collaborators shipped samples as frozen whole blood, isolated PBMCs, or DNA extracted from either of those sample types. TCRbeta CDR3 regions were amplified from genomic DNA using the immunoSEQ Assay, a bias-controlled multiplex PCR. The published analysis was carried out like this. Within the assay, amplification of reference gene primers was used to estimate how many nucleated cells each sample contained. To quantify the absolute abundance of each unique TCRbeta CDR3 rearrangement, sequence reads were collapsed and filtered. Productive Simpson clonality was computed per sample as the square root of Simpson's diversity index over productive rearrangements. The immuneACCESS repertoire file appears here via TCRdb, limited to in-frame rearrangements. These files lack a portion of the clones; in checked studies, under half of the deficit traces to unresolved V genes, and the cause of the others is not known. For V, J and clone size, that table is used; D and trimming come from the DNA. Recorded for this sample are about 140,000 clones; roughly 88% of them occurred a single time. The ten largest account for approximately 1.4% of the sample.

This TCR came from a woman in her fifties or sixties with acute or convalescent COVID-19. Sequenced material: peripheral blood. In this chain, TRBV4-2 is recombined with TRBJ2-2; the D gene cannot be named for sure. The CDR3 region reads CASTSTPTTNTGELFF. The DNA reads TGTGCCAGCACCTCGACTCCGACGACGAACACCGGGGAGCTGTTTTTT.